One and the same sample provided the 27 T cell receptor beta chains below, sequenced in a study of cytomegalovirus exposure and HLA in healthy donors. The PCR ran on 60 Vbeta and 13 Jbeta primers. The repertoire was sequenced with immunoSEQ multiplex PCR; TCRdb's copy has only in-frame clones and lacks some. In the table there are about 70,000 clones, less than 75% of which are singletons. The material sequenced was PBMCs. Every receptor here comes from a woman in her 30s in good health and CMV-seronegative.

The DNA of the CDR3 is TGCGCCAGCAGCTTGACAGGGCCGGAGACCCAGTACTTC. Translation gives CASSLTGPETQYF. V and J are TRBV5-1 and TRBJ2-5; D may be TRBD1 (6 bases). CDR1 is SGHRS and CDR2 is YFSETQ in the germline V gene. V lost 1 base, J lost 5 bases, and 9 bases lay in between. This CDR3 contains 13 residues. The variable domain in full, with the rest retrieved from reference TRBV5-1 and TRBJ2-5, is KAGVTQTPRYLIKTRGQQVTLSCSPISGHRSVSWYQQTPGQGLQFLFEYFSETQRNKGNFPGRFSGRQFSNSRSEMNVSTLELGDSALYLCASSLTGPETQYFGPGTRLLVL.

In regard to this clone: Additional DNA sequences in this sample encode the identical CDR3. The rearrangement uses TRBV18 and TRBJ1-1; 9 bases are a match to TRBD1. The CDR3 sequence is 14 residues long. Germline CDR1 is KGHSH and CDR2 is LQKENI. Trimming removed 3 bases from V and 4 bases from J; junction bases left unmatched: 3. The CDR3 sequence is CASSPGQGSTEAFF. CDR3 bases: TGTGCCAGCTCACCGGGACAGGGTTCCACTGAAGCTTTCTTT.

The rearrangement links TRBV18 to TRBJ2-1; 9 bases fit TRBD1. V was pared by 5 bases and J by 7 bases, with 6 bases of the junction left unmatched. The CDR3 spans 14 residues. Per germline, CDR1 KGHSH and CDR2 LQKENI. CDR3 loop: CASSEGQGLNEQFF. The CDR3 DNA sequence: TGTGCCAGCTCAGAGGGACAGGGATTGAATGAGCAGTTCTTC.

This clone was seen a handful of times. The V call is TRBV5-1, the J call TRBJ2-7; D is undetermined. CDR1 SGHRS and CDR2 YFSETQ come from the germline V gene. This CDR3 has 14 amino acids. The germline V and J ends were trimmed by 4 bases and 0 bases, with 11 bases remaining between them. The CDR3 nucleotides read TGCGCCAGCAGCCCACAGACCAGCTCCTACGAGCAGTACTTC. Its translation: CASSPQTSSYEQYF.

The chain joins TRBV19 to TRBJ2-3; D is perhaps TRBD2 (6 bases). The V end was cut by 10 bases, the J end by 4 bases, with 15 bases between. The germline V gene encodes CDR1 LNHDA and CDR2 SQIVND (reference sequence). The CDR3 runs 13 residues. The CDR3 coding sequence is TGTGCCACCGCGGGGCAGATGGCAGATACGCAGTATTTT. Amino acid sequence: CATAGQMADTQYF.

The chain links TRBV11-2 to TRBJ2-2, with D perhaps TRBD2 (6 bases). The V gene's germline CDR1 is SGHAT and CDR2 FQNNGV. The V end lost 5 bases, the J end lost 2 bases, and 18 bases lay between the germline ends. The CDR3 length is 17 residues. This chain's CDR3 is CASSTFRGSGNTGELFF. The DNA of the CDR3 is TGTGCCAGCAGCACGTTCCGGGGTAGCGGCAACACCGGGGAGCTGTTTTTT.

This clone was detected only a few times. The chain is built from TRBV7-3 and TRBJ2-3; D ambiguous. V was shortened by 3 bases and J by 2 bases, with 6 bases between the two germline ends. Looked up from germline, CDR1 is SGHTA and CDR2 is FQGTGA. The CDR3 spans 13 residues. This chain's CDR3 is CASSLGYTDTQYF. The CDR3 nucleotides read TGTGCCAGCAGCTTGGGCTACACAGATACGCAGTATTTT. Complete variable domain (other parts from reference TRBV7-3 and TRBJ2-3): GAGVSQTPSNKVTEKGKYVELRCDPISGHTALYWYRQSLGQGPEFLIYFQGTGAADDSGLPNDRFFAVRPEGSVSTLKIQRTERGDSAVYLCASSLGYTDTQYFGPGTRLTVL.

This chain joins TRBV29-1 and TRBJ1-2; TRBD1 matches at 7 bases. Trimming took 0 bases from V and 4 from J; bases not matched to a gene: 5. The CDR3 covers 14 residues. Germline CDR1 and CDR2: SQVTM and ANQGSEA. The CDR3 DNA is TGCAGCGTTGAAGACACAGCAGGGGGCTATGGCTACACCTTC. This translates into CSVEDTAGGYGYTF.

This clone was found a few times. As the CDR3 is not closed by the conserved phenylalanine or tryptophan, this likely results from a read error. The V and J genes are TRBV15 and TRBJ1-5, with 7 bases aligning to TRBD1. CDR1 and CDR2 from the germline V gene are LNHNV and YYDKDF (reference sequence). V shed 10 bases, J shed 3 bases, and the junction held 9 bases outside the gene matches. CDR3 size: 14 residues. CDR3 bases: TGTGCCATGCGGGACAGTAGGTACAATCAGCCCCAGCATGTT. Its protein is CAMRDSRYNQPQHV.

To note about this clone: The conserved phenylalanine or tryptophan normally closing the CDR3 is absent here, so this likely arose from a read error. The chain employs TRBV10-3 and TRBJ2-3; TRBD2 is a possible D gene (6 bases). V lost 3 bases to trimming and J lost 1 base, with 8 bases between them. This CDR3 is 14 amino acids long. Looked up from germline, CDR1 is ENHRY and CDR2 is SYGVKD. CDR3: CAISDGGGTDTQYV. The CDR3 DNA is TGTGCCATCAGTGACGGGGGAGGCACAGATACGCAGTATGTT.

The chain joins TRBV6-5 to TRBJ2-1, with 8 bases identical to TRBD1. Germline CDR1 is MNHEY and CDR2 is SVGAGI. After removal of 2 bases from V and 2 bases from J, the junction contained 2 bases not matched to a gene. The CDR3 covers 15 residues. CDR3 DNA: TGTGCCAGCAGTTACGGGACAGGAACCTACAATGAGCAGTTCTTC. Amino acids: CASSYGTGTYNEQFF.

This clone was detected ten times or more. Here the CDR3 reads CASSPRVLLTEAFF. CDR3 DNA: TGCGCCAGCAGCCCCCGGGTCTTGCTCACTGAAGCTTTCTTT. The genes are TRBV4-1 and TRBJ1-1; D is ambiguous. This CDR3 region has 14 residues. Germline V gene data show CDR1 as MGHRA and CDR2 as YSYEKL. V dropped 4 bases and J dropped 4 bases, with 13 bases sitting between them.

The chain couples TRBV7-9 to TRBJ1-1; 10 bases fit TRBD1. CDR1 SEHNR and CDR2 FQNEAQ come from the germline V gene (reference sequence). With V trimmed by 1 base and J by 4 bases, 6 bases remained unmatched. This CDR3 is built from 16 residues. The CDR3 is CASSLDPGQGRTEAFF. In DNA, the CDR3 is TGTGCCAGCAGCTTAGATCCGGGACAGGGGCGCACTGAAGCTTTCTTT.

V is TRBV7-3 and J is TRBJ2-1; 13 bases line up with TRBD2. With 4 bases clipped from V and 4 bases from J, the junction kept 1 base outside the gene matches. The length of the CDR3 is 15 residues. CDR1 and CDR2 from the germline V gene are SGHTA and FQGTGA. The CDR3 loop reads CASSSGLAGYNEQFF. CDR3 nucleotide sequence: TGTGCCAGCAGCTCGGGACTAGCGGGGTACAATGAGCAGTTCTTC.

CDR3 nucleotides: TGTGCCGGGACCGGGACAGGGAATGAAAAACTGTTTTTT. Residues: CAGTGTGNEKLFF. The chain has TRBV7-9 and TRBJ1-4; 9 positions match TRBD1. Trimming cost V 11 bases and J 5 bases; bases outside gene matches: 6. Germline CDR1 SEHNR, CDR2 FQNEAQ (reference sequence). The CDR3 loop spans 13 amino acids.

This chain links TRBV4-1 with TRBJ2-2; 11 bases fit TRBD2. The ends lost 2 bases at V and 1 base at J; junction bases unmatched: 9. Germline CDR1 MGHRA, CDR2 YSYEKL. CDR3 size: 19 residues. The CDR3 sequence is CASSQTVTSGGGNTGELFF. The CDR3 nucleotides read TGCGCCAGCAGCCAAACGGTCACTAGCGGGGGAGGGAACACCGGGGAGCTGTTTTTT.

This chain connects TRBV28 to TRBJ1-1; D may be TRBD1 (6 bases). The V and J ends lost 3 bases and 10 bases respectively, with 9 bases between them. The germline V gene has CDR1 MDHEN and CDR2 SYDVKM. The CDR3 spans 11 residues. The CDR3 spells CASSFPRGAFF. The CDR3 region has the DNA TGTGCCAGCAGTTTCCCCAGGGGAGCTTTCTTT. Variable domain in full (rest from reference TRBV28 and TRBJ1-1): DVKVTQSSRYLVKRTGEKVFLECVQDMDHENMFWYRQDPGLGLRLIYFSYDVKMKEKGDIPEGYSVSREKKERFSLILESASTNQTSMYLCASSFPRGAFFGQGTRLTVV.

This clone occurred a few times. This chain joins TRBV7-6 and TRBJ2-3, with TRBD2 as a possible D gene (5 bases). Trimming cost V 6 bases and J 8 bases, with 15 bases left between them. Germline-derived CDR1 and CDR2 are SGHVS and FNYEAQ. This CDR3 has 13 residues. Here the CDR3 reads CASSLEGAGTQYF. The CDR3 nucleotides read TGTGCCAGCAGTCTTGAGGGTGCGGGTACGCAGTATTTT.

The chain's CDR3 is CASSYYREKGVEAFF. The CDR3 DNA follows: TGTGCCAGCAGCTACTACAGGGAAAAGGGCGTTGAAGCTTTCTTT. This sequence joins TRBV7-9 and TRBJ1-1; possibly TRBD1 for D (6 bases). This CDR3 is 15 amino acids long. Germline CDR1 is SEHNR and CDR2 is FQNEAQ (reference sequence). With 4 bases removed from V and 7 bases from J, the gap between germline ends came to 19 bases.

The chain carries TRBV27 and TRBJ1-2; 8 bases match TRBD1. Germline lookup yields CDR1 MNHEY and CDR2 SMNVEV (reference sequence). V was pared by 0 bases and J by 8 bases, with 5 bases of the junction left unmatched. CDR3 length equals 14 residues. DNA for the CDR3: TGTGCCAGCAGTTTATCGACAGGGGCGCGGGGCTACACCTTC. This translates into CASSLSTGARGYTF.

The CDR3 DNA is TGCGCCAGCAGCTTGTCCCTAGGACAGGGACGATACGAGCAGTACTTC. Translated, it gives CASSLSLGQGRYEQYF. The chain couples TRBV5-1 to TRBJ2-5; 8 bases align to TRBD1. TRBJ2-7 matches the DNA end more closely, so the J call is doubtful. Looked up from germline, CDR1 is SGHRS and CDR2 is YFSETQ. CDR3 length: 16 amino acids.

The gene calls are TRBV29-1 and TRBJ2-1; a possible D gene is TRBD1 (5 bases). The CDR3 runs to 16 residues. The germline CDR1 and CDR2 sequences are SQVTM and ANQGSEA. Trimming pared 8 bases from V and 0 bases from J, leaving 20 bases between. The CDR3 sequence: CSLSPVADSSYNEQFF. As DNA, the CDR3 is TGCAGCCTATCCCCCGTGGCAGACAGCTCCTACAATGAGCAGTTCTTC.

V usage is TRBV4-3 and J usage is TRBJ1-1; 8 bases map to TRBD1. This CDR3 comprises 13 residues. Trimming took 5 bases from V and 6 from J; bases not matched to a gene: 5. CDR1 is LGHNA, CDR2 YSLEER, per germline. The CDR3 sequence is CASSKNRGSEAFF. In DNA form, the CDR3 reads TGCGCCAGCAGCAAGAACAGGGGGTCTGAAGCTTTCTTT.

The chain is built from TRBV2 and TRBJ2-7, with no clear D. Per germline, CDR1 SNHLY and CDR2 FYNNEI. This CDR3 spans 11 amino acids. V lost 6 bases and J lost 11, with 14 bases in between. The CDR3 region is CASSRGPGEYF. The DNA of the CDR3 is TGTGCCAGCAGCAGAGGCCCTGGCGAGTACTTC.

The CDR3 here is CSVLRVGTDGYTF. As DNA, the CDR3 is TGCAGCGTACTAAGGGTCGGGACAGATGGCTACACCTTC. This rearrangement joins TRBV29-1 to TRBJ1-2; 7 bases fit TRBD1. The CDR3 loop spans 13 amino acids. The trim removed 6 bases at V and 6 bases at J, leaving 10 bases unmatched. CDR1 and CDR2 from the germline V gene are SQVTM and ANQGSEA.

This chain uses TRBV28 with TRBJ1-1; D is possibly TRBD1 (6 bases). The CDR3 runs to 15 residues. Germline values: CDR1 MDHEN, CDR2 SYDVKM. The V gene lost 7 bases and the J gene lost 2 bases, with 17 bases spanning the gap. The CDR3 loop reads CASTVVGQANTEAFF. DNA for the CDR3: TGTGCCAGCACCGTAGTGGGACAAGCCAACACTGAAGCTTTCTTT.

The CDR3 bases are TGTGCCAGCAGCCAAGGGGGGGATAGCGCCACCCAGTACTTC. Translation gives CASSQGGDSATQYF. The chain combines TRBV4-2 with TRBJ2-5; maybe TRBD2 (6 bases). The germline V and J ends were trimmed by 1 base and 8 bases, with 14 bases remaining between them. This CDR3 has 14 residues. CDR1 LGHNA and CDR2 YNFKEQ come from the germline V gene.